This TCR beta chain originates from a study of blood T cells in healthy people across ages. Sample-barcoded 5' priming and a J-beta primer mix drove a second PCR of roughly 7 to 11 cycles. TCRdb redid the calling of the 5' RACE reads with MiXCR, one entry per CDR3 protein. Of some 1.4 million distinct CDR3 sequences detected, 42% appear once; the ten largest clones hold under 8%. Whole-study results and caveats: In older individuals, TCR beta diversity per million T cells was lower, falling roughly linearly with age. Aged donors had fewer naive CD4+ cells and lower diversity than long-lived donors.

CDR1 is MNHEY and CDR2 is SVGEGT in the germline V gene. V shed 6 bases, J shed 2 bases, and the junction held 8 bases outside the gene matches. The CDR3 sequence is 15 residues long. Turning to this clonotype: As yet, its antigen is unknown.

The sequenced sample was blood. This receptor was obtained from a woman in her late teens or twenties in good health. This chain connects TRBV6-2 or TRBV6-3 to TRBJ2-7; 9 bases line up with TRBD2. The CDR3 reads CASRDSGGLTYEQYF. For the CDR3, the DNA is TGTGCCAGCAGAGATAGCGGGGGCCTCACCTACGAGCAGTACTTC.